The 4 T cell receptor beta chains below come from one sample, sequenced in a study of CD8 T cells in Susac syndrome. Random-hexamer reverse transcription was applied to about 0.45 to 1 ug RNA. TCRdb processed the immunoSEQ multiplex PCR reads anew with MiXCR; each CDR3 protein has one entry. The sample has 210,000 or so distinct CDR3 sequences, about 94% seen once. The specimen sequenced was CD4+ T cells from PBMCs. Source of these receptors: a human donor with Susac syndrome.

The V and J genes are TRBV10-3 and TRBJ1-5, with D hard to call. V gave up 2 bases and J gave up 1 base, with 15 bases separating them. The CDR3 length is 17 residues. Germline assignment: CDR1 ENHRY and CDR2 SYGVKD. The CDR3 loop is CAISEVRAGLSNQPQHF. The CDR3 nucleotides read TGTGCCATCAGTGAGGTTCGGGCAGGATTAAGCAATCAGCCCCAGCATTTT.

V gene TRBV11-3 combines with J gene TRBJ2-1; TRBD2 matches at 10 bases. Unmatched junction bases numbered 6, after V lost 5 bases and J lost 5 bases. This CDR3 comprises 15 residues. Germline V gene data show CDR1 as SGHNT and CDR2 as YENEEA. CDR3 coding DNA: TGTGCCAGCAGCCTGGGGCTAGCGGGGGACAATGAGCAGTTCTTC. Encoded protein: CASSLGLAGDNEQFF. Supplemented by reference TRBV11-3 and TRBJ2-1, the full variable domain reads EAGVVQSPRYKIIEKKQPVAFWCNPISGHNTLYWYLQNLGQGPELLIRYENEEAVDDSQLPKDRFSAERLKGVDSTLKIQPAELGDSAVYLCASSLGLAGDNEQFFGPGTRLTVL.

V is TRBV20-1 and J is TRBJ2-5, with D uncertain. V was shortened by 2 bases and J by 3 bases, with 10 bases between the two germline ends. Germline CDR1 and CDR2: DFQATT and SNEGSKA (reference sequence). The CDR3 has 13 amino acids. CDR3 bases: TGCAGTGCTAGACCCGGGCTTGAAGAGACCCAGTACTTC. It yields the protein CSARPGLEETQYF.

This sequence joins TRBV7-8 and TRBJ2-5; maybe TRBD2 (7 bases). Germline V gene data show CDR1 as SGHVS and CDR2 as FQNEAQ. V was cut by 5 bases and J by 1 base, with 20 bases left in between. CDR3 length: 17 amino acids. CDR3 sequence (DNA): TGTGCCAGCAGCCCTGGGGGCCGGGACTACGGCCAAGAGACCCAGTACTTC. Its protein is CASSPGGRDYGQETQYF.